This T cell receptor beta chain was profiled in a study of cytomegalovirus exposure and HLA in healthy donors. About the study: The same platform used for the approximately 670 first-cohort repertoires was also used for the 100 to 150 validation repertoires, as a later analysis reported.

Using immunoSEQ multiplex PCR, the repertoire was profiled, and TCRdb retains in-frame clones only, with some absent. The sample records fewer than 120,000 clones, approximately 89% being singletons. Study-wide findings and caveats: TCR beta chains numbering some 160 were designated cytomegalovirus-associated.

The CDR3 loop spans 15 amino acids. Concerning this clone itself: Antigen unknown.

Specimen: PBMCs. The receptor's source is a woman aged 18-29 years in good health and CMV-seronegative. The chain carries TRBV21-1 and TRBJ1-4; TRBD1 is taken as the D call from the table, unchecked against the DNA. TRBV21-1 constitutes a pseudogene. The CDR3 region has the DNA TGTGCCAGCAGGACTTCAGGGGGTACGACGGAAAAACTGTTTTTT. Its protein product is CASRTSGGTTEKLFF.